The 15 T cell receptor beta chains presented below share a single source sample, sequenced in a study of T cell clonality in common variable immunodeficiency. Study conclusions and caveats: In common variable immunodeficiency, TCR beta chains reportedly carried fewer deletions and N-nucleotide insertions.

For these receptors, no antigen is known. The data were produced by immunoSEQ multiplex PCR, yet TCRdb's version contains in-frame clones alone and is incomplete. This set yields 15,000 to 20,000 clones and no singletons; the top ten hold more than 14%. Sequenced sample: peripheral blood mononuclear cells. The receptors derive from a human donor with common variable immunodeficiency.

This clone was seen many times. The read finishes 3 residues shy of the CDR3 end, and the germline J gene is used to complete it. V and J are TRBV20-1 and TRBJ2-4, with 8 bases matching TRBD2. This CDR3 has 18 residues. J lost 0 bases, V lost 3 bases, and 13 bases had no gene match. Germline V gene lookup returns CDR1 DFQATT and CDR2 SNEGSKA (reference sequence). The sequenced part of the CDR3 DNA is TGCAGTGCTAGCTCACTAGCGGAAACCGTTTCAGCCAAAAACATT. It yields the protein CSASSLAETVSAKNI. The complete CDR3 protein is CSASSLAETVSAKNIQYF.

Points on this clone: The CDR3 is cut off 3 residues early in the read; its end comes from the germline J gene. The chain is built from TRBV19 and TRBJ1-1, with D possibly TRBD1 on 5 matching bases. CDR3 size: 15 residues. Per the germline V gene, CDR1 is LNHDA and CDR2 is SQIVND (reference sequence). V lost 5 bases and J 1 base, leaving 14 bases between the germline ends. The part of the CDR3 DNA that was read is TGTGCCAGTAGTTCCCCCGGGAGGGGGAACACTGAA. Translating gives CASSSPGRGNTE. The entire CDR3 is CASSSPGRGNTEAFF.

Comment on this clone: The CDR3 end lies 3 residues beyond the end of the read and is filled in from the germline J gene. The V call is TRBV5-6, the J call TRBJ1-1; D may be TRBD1 (5 bases). CDR3 size: 14 residues. Germline CDR1 SGHDT, CDR2 YYEEEE. CDR3 loop: CASSFARRNREAFF. The DNA read from the CDR3 is TGTGCCAGCAGCTTCGCCAGGCGGAACAGGGAA. The full variable domain, its missing parts supplied by reference TRBV5-6 and TRBJ1-1, is DAGVTQSPTHLIKTRGQQVTLRCSPKSGHDTVSWYQQALGQGPQFIFQYYEEEERQRGNFPDRFSGHQFPNYSSELNVNALLLGDSALYLCASSFARRNREAFFGQGTRLTVV.

Comments on this clone: The sequenced fragment ends 3 residues before the CDR3 boundary, so the rest is inferred from the germline J gene. V gene TRBV19 combines with J gene TRBJ2-1; TRBD1 agrees at 10 bases. Germline CDR1 LNHDA, CDR2 SQIVND (reference sequence). The trim removed 6 bases at V and 7 bases at J, leaving 12 bases unmatched. The CDR3 contains 16 residues. CDR3 in amino acids: CASRTRTGGINNEQFF. CDR3 bases read: TGTGCCAGTAGGACTCGGACAGGGGGGATAAATAATGAG.

As to this clone: The read gets to within 3 residues of the CDR3 end, and the germline J gene fills in the rest. J is TRBJ1-2 and V is TRBV5-1, with TRBD1 as a possible D gene (6 bases). The CDR3 runs 13 residues. V gave up 5 bases and J gave up 4 bases, with 12 bases separating them. Germline CDR1 reads SGHRS; CDR2 reads YFSETQ. This CDR3 is CASSRGASYGYTF. The CDR3 bases that were read are TGCGCCAGCAGTCGGGGGGCCTCCTATGGC.

On this clone itself: Germline is not matched at one junction end, which may reflect a read error. The read ends 3 residues shy of where the CDR3 ends; the end is completed using the germline J gene. The chain joins TRBV7-7 to TRBJ2-2; 7 nucleotides align to TRBD2. The CDR3 runs to 14 residues. The V gene's germline CDR1 is SSHAT and CDR2 FNYEAQ (reference sequence). CDR3 bases read: TGTGCTAGCAGCTTAAAGGGAGGGGCCGGGGAG. As protein: CASSLKGGAGE. In full, the CDR3 is CASSLKGGAGELFF.

As to this clone: The read ends 3 residues shy of where the CDR3 ends; the end is completed using the germline J gene. The chain employs TRBV7-3 and TRBJ2-4, with D tentatively TRBD2 (5 bases). Germline V gene data show CDR1 as SGHTA and CDR2 as FQGTGA. CDR3 length: 18 amino acids. Trimming left V 2 bases short and J 1 base short, with 18 bases between. CDR3 DNA (partial): TGTGCCAGCAGCTTATCTGTCGCGGCGGGCTCGGCCAAAAACATT. Amino acid sequence: CASSLSVAAGSAKNI. The whole CDR3 is CASSLSVAAGSAKNIQYF.

In the case of this clone: The CDR3 end is not reached by the read, which stops 3 residues before it; the germline J gene fills it in. This chain links TRBV5-1 with TRBJ1-5, with TRBD1 matching over 8 bases. J lost 3 bases, V lost 4 bases, and 3 bases had no gene match. The CDR3 loop spans 14 amino acids. CDR1 is SGHRS and CDR2 is YFSETQ in the germline V gene. CDR3 DNA, as far as it was read: TGCGCCAGCAGCCGGACAGGGCCCAATCAGCCC. Translating it yields CASSRTGPNQP. The full CDR3 reads CASSRTGPNQPQHF. The complete variable domain, with remaining parts taken from reference TRBV5-1 and TRBJ1-5, reads KAGVTQTPRYLIKTRGQQVTLSCSPISGHRSVSWYQQTPGQGLQFLFEYFSETQRNKGNFPGRFSGRQFSNSRSEMNVSTLELGDSALYLCASSRTGPNQPQHFGDGTRLSIL.

Many counts were recorded for this clone. Read data end 3 residues before the CDR3 end; the end is taken from the germline J gene. The V call is TRBV12-3 or TRBV12-4, the J call TRBJ2-1; 9 bases line up with TRBD2. This CDR3 has 15 amino acids. V lost 3 bases, J lost 3 bases, and 3 bases stayed unmatched. CDR3 region: CASSFGTSLYNEQFF. CDR3 DNA (partial): TGTGCCAGCAGTTTCGGGACTAGCCTCTACAATGAG.

The covered CDR3 bases are TGTGCCAGCAGCCCTTGGGGGGGGACCTACAATGAG. This encodes CASSPWGGTYNE. The entire CDR3 sequence reads CASSPWGGTYNEQFF. The V call is TRBV7-2, the J call TRBJ2-1; the match to TRBD2 covers 7 bases. The read comes to an end 3 residues before the CDR3 does, leaving the germline J gene to fill in the end. The length of the CDR3 is 15 residues. After removal of 5 bases from V and 2 bases from J, the junction contained 6 bases not matched to a gene. Germline V CDR1 and CDR2: SGHTA, FQGNSA.

This clone has ten or more counts. The read stops 3 residues short of the end of the CDR3; the missing end is completed from the germline J gene. The rearrangement joins TRBV20-1 to TRBJ1-1, with D possibly TRBD1 on 6 matching bases. The ends were cut back, 3 bases at V and 0 bases at J, with 14 bases in the middle. This CDR3 has 15 amino acids. Germline V gene sequence: CDR1 DFQATT, CDR2 SNEGSKA (reference sequence). CDR3 amino acids: CSARSGGPMNTEAFF. Partial CDR3 DNA: TGCAGTGCTAGGAGCGGGGGCCCCATGAACACTGAA.

This clone appeared a few times. The CDR3 end falls 3 residues outside the read, so it is completed with the germline J gene. The V call is TRBV10-3, the J call TRBJ2-5; 9 positions agree with TRBD2. The V and J ends lost 5 bases and 1 base, in that order; junction bases with no gene match: 8. Germline CDR1 ENHRY, CDR2 SYGVKD. This CDR3 is 16 amino acids long. The DNA read from the CDR3 is TGTGCCATCAGTCGTGGTAGTAGCGGGGGCCAAGAGACC. Protein product: CAISRGSSGGQET. The entire CDR3 reads CAISRGSSGGQETQYF.

In this sample, this clone turned up a few times. Germline and junction disagree at one end, which may indicate a read error. CDR3 DNA, as far as it was read: TGTGCCAGCAGCCCGGGGGGGGAAGACACC. The encoded protein is CASSPGGEDT. In full, the CDR3 reads CASSPGGEDTQYF. The chain recombines TRBV7-3 with TRBJ2-5, with 8 bases fitting TRBD2. The CDR3 extends 3 residues past the end of the read, so its final part is completed from the germline J gene. Germline V gene sequence: CDR1 SGHTA, CDR2 FQGTGA. There are 13 residues in the CDR3. Variable domain in full (rest from reference TRBV7-3 and TRBJ2-5): GAGVSQTPSNKVTEKGKYVELRCDPISGHTALYWYRQSLGQGPEFLIYFQGTGAADDSGLPNDRFFAVRPEGSVSTLKIQRTERGDSAVYLCASSPGGEDTQYFGPGTRLLVL.

This clone came up a few times. Read sequence stops 3 residues before the CDR3 end, and the germline J gene provides the missing end. J is TRBJ2-1 and V is TRBV18; 11 bases map to TRBD2. This CDR3 contains 16 residues. Trimming cost V 3 bases and J 9 bases; bases outside gene matches: 10. Looked up from germline, CDR1 is KGHSH and CDR2 is LQKENI. The sequenced part of the CDR3 DNA is TGTGCCAGCTCACCCTATCGACTAGCGGGATCAGGTGAG. The encoded protein is CASSPYRLAGSGE. The CDR3 reads in full as CASSPYRLAGSGEQFF.

This clone was observed many times. The read ends 3 residues shy of where the CDR3 ends; the end is completed using the germline J gene. The rearrangement links TRBV7-3 to TRBJ2-3; the match to TRBD1 covers 7 bases. Looked up from germline, CDR1 is SGHTA and CDR2 is FQGTGA. This CDR3 comprises 18 residues. V dropped 2 bases and J dropped 0; count of bases not matched to a gene: 11. The covered CDR3 bases are TGTGCCAGCAGCTTACGGCCCCCAGGGACAGTTAGCACAGATACG. This gives the protein CASSLRPPGTVSTDT. The complete CDR3 sequence is CASSLRPPGTVSTDTQYF.